The clone carrying this TCR beta chain was counted a few times. The target antigen is unknown. These data come from a study of Graves' ophthalmopathy and Graves' hyperthyroidism. Overall study: Specimen type is peripheral blood, obtained at initial diagnosis before any treatment. Overall study findings and caveats: Progression of ophthalmopathy was predicted by the model with more than 70% sensitivity and under 75% specificity.

Between the trimmed V and J ends, which lost 3 bases and 5 bases, there was a span of 20 bases. Germline V gene sequence: CDR1 SGHRS, CDR2 YFSETQ. There are 16 residues in the CDR3. From RNA, the CDR3 regions of TCR beta chains were amplified and sequenced. RT-PCR with HTBI primers came first, then second-round multiplex PCR. TCRdb itself ran the multiplex PCR reads through MiXCR, one entry per CDR3 protein. The sample gives roughly 400,000 distinct CDR3 sequences, 15% to 20% of which show up once; roughly 1.6% is in the top ten. The chain links TRBV5-1 to TRBJ1-1; D uncertain. The sequenced sample consisted of peripheral blood. The source is a woman younger than 35 with Graves' ophthalmopathy. As DNA, the CDR3 is TGCGCCAGCAGCTCCCTGGGTCAGTCCGGGAGGACTGAAGCTTTCTTT. Protein sequence: CASSSLGQSGRTEAFF. The whole variable domain, remainder taken from reference TRBV5-1 and TRBJ1-1, is KAGVTQTPRYLIKTRGQQVTLSCSPISGHRSVSWYQQTPGQGLQFLFEYFSETQRNKGNFPGRFSGRQFSNSRSEMNVSTLELGDSALYLCASSSLGQSGRTEAFFGQGTRLTVV.